The next 6 T cell receptor beta chains were all read from a single sample in a study of shared clonotypes between healthy human individuals. Profiling relied on immunoSEQ multiplex PCR, and the TCRdb table lists in-frame clones only, not all of them. The table lists 730,000 or so clones, around 72% of them singletons, with approximately 1.8% in the top ten. Sample: memory CD4+ T cells sorted from blood. The subset denotes: CD45RA-negative fraction. The source is a woman under 40 in good health.

The V and J genes are TRBV5-1 and TRBJ2-3; D is uncertain. Germline CDR1 SGHRS, CDR2 YFSETQ. Trimming took 7 bases from V and 0 from J, leaving 15 bases between them. The CDR3 runs to 15 residues. The CDR3 sequence: CASGHGTSSTDTQYF. CDR3 nucleotide sequence: TGCGCCAGCGGCCACGGAACCTCTAGCACAGATACGCAGTATTTT.

The J gene is TRBJ2-3, the V gene TRBV28; TRBD2 matches at 7 bases. The V and J ends lost 4 bases and 3 bases, in that order; junction bases with no gene match: 4. This CDR3 is built from 14 residues. From germline, CDR1 is MDHEN and CDR2 SYDVKM. This CDR3 reads CASSYGGRTDTQYF. DNA of the CDR3: TGTGCCAGCAGTTACGGCGGGAGAACAGATACGCAGTATTTT. Complete variable domain (other parts from reference TRBV28 and TRBJ2-3): DVKVTQSSRYLVKRTGEKVFLECVQDMDHENMFWYRQDPGLGLRLIYFSYDVKMKEKGDIPEGYSVSREKKERFSLILESASTNQTSMYLCASSYGGRTDTQYFGPGTRLTVL.

The chain joins TRBV6-6 to TRBJ2-7; D is possibly TRBD2 (7 bases). V lost 2 bases, J lost 4 bases, and 9 bases lay in between. Germline V gives CDR1 MNHNY, CDR2 SVGAGI (reference sequence). The length of the CDR3 is 13 residues. The CDR3 region has the DNA TGTGCCAGCAGTTACAAGGGGGGGTACGAGCAGTACTTC. Translating it yields CASSYKGGYEQYF.

About this clone itself: Other DNA sequences in the sample encode the same CDR3. The chain recombines TRBV5-8 with TRBJ2-7; D is unresolved. This CDR3 is built from 12 residues. Germline CDR1 SGHTS, CDR2 YDEGEE. With 4 bases removed from V and 0 bases from J, the gap between germline ends came to 5 bases. CDR3 bases: TGTGCCAGCAGCCCAACCTCCTACGAGCAGTACTTC. The encoded protein is CASSPTSYEQYF.

J is TRBJ1-4 and V is TRBV6-1, with 7 positions matching TRBD1. V shed 6 bases, J shed 1 base, and the junction held 2 bases outside the gene matches. Germline V lookup: CDR1 MNHNS, CDR2 SASEGT. This CDR3 has 14 amino acids. The DNA of the CDR3 is TGTGCCAGCAGAGGGACAGTAACTAATGAAAAACTGTTTTTT. Translating gives CASRGTVTNEKLFF.

The rearrangement joins TRBV28 to TRBJ1-1; D is perhaps TRBD1 (5 bases). The length of the CDR3 is 15 residues. CDR1 is MDHEN and CDR2 is SYDVKM in the germline V gene. Trimming pared 5 bases from V and 0 bases from J, leaving 13 bases between. CDR3: CASSISGRLNTEAFF. The CDR3 DNA follows: TGTGCCAGCAGTATTTCAGGGAGGTTGAACACTGAAGCTTTCTTT.